These 6 T cell receptor beta chains were sequenced from one sample in a study of blood T cell repertoires in COVID-19. Produced via immunoSEQ multiplex PCR; TCRdb's table is partial and in-frame only. Found here are 130,000 to 150,000 clones, 81% of them singletons; the top ten hold around 8.4%. Material for sequencing was peripheral blood. The receptor set was obtained from a human donor in a cohort sampled during active COVID-19.

The J gene is TRBJ2-7, the V gene TRBV7-2, with D perhaps TRBD2 (5 bases). The CDR3 runs 16 residues. V gave up 1 base and J gave up 2 bases, with 15 bases separating them. The germline V gene encodes CDR1 SGHTA and CDR2 FQGNSA. CDR3 amino acids: CASSLVAVGEPYEQYF. The CDR3 DNA follows: TGTGCCAGCAGCTTAGTGGCCGTCGGGGAGCCCTACGAGCAGTACTTC. The full variable domain, in which reference TRBV7-2 and TRBJ2-7 provide the parts outside the CDR3, is GAGVSQSPSNKVTEKGKDVELRCDPISGHTALYWYRQSLGQGLEFLIYFQGNSAPDKSGLPSDRFSAERTGGSVSTLTIQRTQQEDSAVYLCASSLVAVGEPYEQYFGPGTRLTVT.

The chain employs TRBV24-1 and TRBJ2-1, with D possibly being TRBD1 (6 bases). This CDR3 contains 15 residues. The germline gives CDR1 KGHDR, CDR2 SFDVKD. V shed 5 bases and J shed 0 bases, with 10 bases lying between them. The CDR3 sequence is CATSAWDTSYNEQFF. For the CDR3, the DNA is TGTGCCACCAGTGCTTGGGACACCTCCTACAATGAGCAGTTCTTC.

The gene calls are TRBV15 and TRBJ2-1; 9 bases are shared with TRBD1. This CDR3 contains 15 residues. Germline loops: CDR1 LNHNV, CDR2 YYDKDF (reference sequence). Losses at the gene ends were 1 base for V and 6 bases for J; bases not matched to a gene: 4. The CDR3 DNA reads as TGTGCCACCAGCAGAGGGGGACAGGGACGCAATGAGCAGTTCTTC. This encodes CATSRGGQGRNEQFF.

The chain employs TRBV15 and TRBJ1-2; 8 positions agree with TRBD1. The CDR3 spans 16 residues. CDR1 and CDR2 from the germline V gene are LNHNV and YYDKDF (reference sequence). V lost 2 bases, J lost 5 bases, and 10 bases stayed unmatched. CDR3 in amino acids: CATSRTTGTGEYGYTF. For the CDR3, the DNA is TGTGCCACCAGCAGAACTACCGGGACAGGAGAATATGGCTACACCTTC.

The rearrangement joins TRBV21-1 to TRBJ2-7; the table calls TRBD2, which could not be checked here. TRBV21-1 is noted as a pseudogene. The CDR3 spans 17 residues. The CDR3 sequence is CALRAGGATSGSYEQYF. The CDR3 nucleotides are TGTGCCCTGAGGGCAGGGGGCGCGACTAGCGGGTCCTACGAGCAGTACTTC.

As regards this clone: Other DNA sequences of this sample code for an identical CDR3. The CDR3 DNA reads as TGTGCCAGCAGCCAAGGGCGGTCCACAGATACGCAGTATTTT. Encoded protein: CASSQGRSTDTQYF. The V gene is TRBV4-2, the J gene TRBJ2-3; no definite D call. The ends were cut back, 1 base at V and 2 bases at J, with 7 bases in the middle. The CDR3 has 14 amino acids. Germline assignment: CDR1 LGHNA and CDR2 YNFKEQ.